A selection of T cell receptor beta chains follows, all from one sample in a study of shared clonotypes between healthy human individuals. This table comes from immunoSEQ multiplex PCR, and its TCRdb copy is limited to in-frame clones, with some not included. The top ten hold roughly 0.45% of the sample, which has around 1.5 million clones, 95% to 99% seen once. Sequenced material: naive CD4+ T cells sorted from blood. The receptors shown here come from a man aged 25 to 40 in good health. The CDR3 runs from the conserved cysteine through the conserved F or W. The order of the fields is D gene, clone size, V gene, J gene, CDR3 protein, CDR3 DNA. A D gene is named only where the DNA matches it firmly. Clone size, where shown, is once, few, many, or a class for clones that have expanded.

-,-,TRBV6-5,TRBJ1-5,CASSYRLGGNQPQHF,TGTGCCAGCAGTTACCGGTTGGGGGGCAATCAGCCCCAGCATTTT
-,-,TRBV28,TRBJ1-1,CASGGHLNTEAFF,TGTGCCAGCGGGGGACACTTGAACACTGAAGCTTTCTTT
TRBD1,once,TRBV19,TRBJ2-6,CASTSRDSDTGANVLTF,TGTGCCAGTACCTCGAGGGACAGTGATACTGGGGCCAACGTCCTGACTTTC
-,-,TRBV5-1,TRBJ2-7,CASSTPGRVSYEQYF,TGCGCCAGCAGCACGCCTGGGCGGGTCTCCTACGAGCAGTACTTC
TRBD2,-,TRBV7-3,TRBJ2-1,CASSSGLAGGGEQFF,TGTGCCAGCAGCTCCGGACTAGCGGGAGGTGGGGAGCAGTTCTTC
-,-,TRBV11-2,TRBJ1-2,CASTHLTHGYGYTF,TGTGCCAGCACCCACCTCACTCACGGCTATGGCTACACCTTC
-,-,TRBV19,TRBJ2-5,CASSIASTGIQETQYF,TGTGCCAGTAGTATAGCATCCACAGGGATCCAAGAGACCCAGTACTTC
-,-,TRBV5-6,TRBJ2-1,CASRGGLGSYNEQFF,TGTGCCAGCAGGGGAGGTTTGGGATCCTACAATGAGCAGTTCTTC
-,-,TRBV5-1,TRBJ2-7,CASSLVGGSYEQYF,TGCGCCAGCAGCTTGGTGGGTGGCAGCTACGAGCAGTACTTC
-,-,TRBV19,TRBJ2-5,CASSIRSGLETQYF,TGTGCCAGTAGTATTAGGTCGGGGTTGGAGACCCAGTACTTC
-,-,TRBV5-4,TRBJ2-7,CASSLVSSQGYEQYF,TGTGCCAGCAGCTTGGTGTCGTCGCAGGGCTACGAGCAGTACTTC
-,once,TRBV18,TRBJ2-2,CASSARDLGELFF,TGTGCCAGCTCTGCCCGGGACCTCGGGGAGCTGTTTTTT
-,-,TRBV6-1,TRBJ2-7,CASSVLHKTYEQYF,TGTGCCAGCAGTGTCCTTCACAAAACCTACGAGCAGTACTTC
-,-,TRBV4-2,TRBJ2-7,CASSQEASDSYEQYF,TGTGCCAGCAGCCAAGAGGCTAGCGATTCCTACGAGCAGTACTTC
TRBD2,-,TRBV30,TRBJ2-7,CAWSGTRGEQYF,TGTGCCTGGAGTGGGACTAGGGGCGAGCAGTACTTC
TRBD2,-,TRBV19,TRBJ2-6,CASSLTSAVYSGANVLTF,TGTGCCAGTAGCCTGACTAGCGCAGTATACTCTGGGGCCAACGTCCTGACTTTC
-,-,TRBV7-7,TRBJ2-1,CASSLDNFKRGNEQFF,TGTGCTAGCAGCTTAGATAATTTTAAACGGGGCAATGAGCAGTTCTTC
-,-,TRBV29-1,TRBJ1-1,CSAWRQQNTEAFF,TGCAGCGCTTGGCGACAGCAAAACACTGAAGCTTTCTTT
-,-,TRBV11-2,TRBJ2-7,CASSRYRRDEQYF,TGTGCCAGCAGCCGATACCGGAGGGACGAGCAGTACTTC
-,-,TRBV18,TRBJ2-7,CASSPFNQGVRGVPYEQYF,TGTGCCAGCTCACCATTCAACCAGGGTGTAAGAGGCGTACCCTACGAGCAGTACTTC
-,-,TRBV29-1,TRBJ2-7,CSVALTQNVEQYF,TGCAGCGTTGCACTAACCCAGAATGTCGAGCAGTACTTC
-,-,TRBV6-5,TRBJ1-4,CASSSINRVDEKLFF,TGTGCCAGCAGTTCAATTAACAGGGTGGATGAAAAACTGTTTTTT
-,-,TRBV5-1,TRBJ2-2,CASRTANTGELFF,TGCGCCAGCAGAACAGCGAACACCGGGGAGCTGTTTTTT
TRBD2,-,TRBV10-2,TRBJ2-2,CASGYMGLAEGAGELFF,TGCGCCAGCGGCTACATGGGACTAGCGGAGGGGGCGGGGGAGCTGTTTTTT
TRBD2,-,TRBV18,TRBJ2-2,CASSPRTSGSRGELFF,TGTGCCAGCTCACCAAGGACTAGCGGGTCACGGGGGGAGCTGTTTTTT
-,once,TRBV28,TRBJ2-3,CASRVTDTQYF,TGTGCCAGCAGGGTGACAGATACGCAGTATTTT
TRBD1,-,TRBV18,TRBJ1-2,CASSPPGQGPYGYTF,TGTGCCAGCTCACCACCGGGACAGGGTCCTTATGGCTACACCTTC
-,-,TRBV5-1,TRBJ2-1,CASSLFMPFQVKGYEQFF,TGCGCCAGCAGCTTGTTTATGCCGTTCCAGGTAAAGGGGTATGAGCAGTTCTTC
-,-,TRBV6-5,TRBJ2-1,CASRIPGRNEQFF,TGTGCCAGCAGGATCCCGGGACGCAATGAGCAGTTCTTC
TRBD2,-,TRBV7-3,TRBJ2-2,CASRFTSGSSTGELFF,TGTGCCAGCAGATTTACTAGCGGGAGTTCCACCGGGGAGCTGTTTTTT
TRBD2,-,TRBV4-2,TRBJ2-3,CASSPLLETSGRAGTDTQYF,TGTGCCAGCAGCCCACTATTAGAGACTAGCGGGAGGGCCGGCACAGATACGCAGTATTTT
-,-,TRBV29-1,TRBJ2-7,CSVEDGPDSHNEQYF,TGCAGCGTTGAAGATGGGCCCGACAGTCACAACGAGCAGTACTTC
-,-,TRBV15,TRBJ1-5,CATSTSRQRAQPQHF,TGTGCCACCAGCACCTCGAGACAGCGGGCCCAGCCCCAGCATTTT
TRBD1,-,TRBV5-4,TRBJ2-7,CASSFGGDREFGQYF,TGTGCCAGCAGCTTTGGTGGGGACAGGGAGTTCGGGCAGTACTTC
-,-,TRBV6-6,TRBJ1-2,CASSSGTNYGYTF,TGTGCCAGCAGTTCCGGGACGAACTATGGCTACACCTTC